The 5 T cell receptor beta chains listed next were all sequenced from one sample in a study of vaccination effects on CD4 cells after COVID-19. Sequencing was performed with immunoSEQ multiplex PCR; in TCRdb, only in-frame clones are kept and a portion is missing. The sample has about 71,000 clones; about four fifths are singletons. Viral peptide pools were used in the ViraFEST assay to expand antigen-specific CD4+ T cells, and sequencing came afterward. Cultured cells yielded isolated CD4+ T cells after roughly 11 days. Vaccinated recipients, who were negative for nucleocapsid antibodies, had no history of SARS-CoV-2 infection. No antigen is known for these receptors. Sequences were derived from CD4+ T cells from PBMCs cultured with SARS-CoV-2 spike peptides, sampled before COVID-19 vaccination. These TCRs come from a human donor who received a COVID-19 vaccine.

V is TRBV27 and J is TRBJ1-2; D perhaps matches TRBD1 (6 bases). Germline assignment: CDR1 MNHEY and CDR2 SMNVEV (reference sequence). The CDR3 covers 15 residues. V was clipped by 6 bases and J by 4 bases, with 18 bases between them. The CDR3 DNA reads as TGTGCCAGCAGAGCTCTTGGACAGAATTTCTATGGCTACACCTTC. It translates to CASRALGQNFYGYTF.

The chain links TRBV5-1 to TRBJ2-5; D perhaps matches TRBD1 (6 bases). From germline, CDR1 is SGHRS and CDR2 YFSETQ. V lost 4 bases, J lost 0 bases, and 10 bases lay in between. CDR3 length equals 14 residues. The DNA for the CDR3 is TGCGCCAGCAGCCTGGACAGCTACCAAGAGACCCAGTACTTC. Its protein product is CASSLDSYQETQYF.

A few counts support this clone. V gene TRBV2 combines with J gene TRBJ2-3, with D possibly called TRBD1 or TRBD2 (5 bases each). V gave up 4 bases and J gave up 0 bases, with 11 bases separating them. Germline-derived CDR1 and CDR2 are SNHLY and FYNNEI. The CDR3 contains 15 residues. The CDR3 nucleotides are TGTGCCAGCAGTGTTTGGGGGAAAAGCACAGATACGCAGTATTTT. Protein sequence: CASSVWGKSTDTQYF.

The chain has TRBV4-1 and TRBJ1-1, with 7 nucleotides matching TRBD1. V lost 1 base and J lost 2; bases outside the gene matches: 4. The CDR3 has 15 residues. Germline CDR1 reads MGHRA; CDR2 reads YSYEKL. The CDR3 region is CASSQGTGDNTEAFF. The CDR3 region has the DNA TGCGCCAGCAGCCAAGGCACAGGGGATAACACTGAAGCTTTCTTT.

V gene TRBV19 combines with J gene TRBJ1-5; 8 nucleotides match TRBD1. The CDR3 runs to 18 residues. Germline V gives CDR1 LNHDA, CDR2 SQIVND (reference sequence). V lost 1 base and J lost 0; bases outside the gene matches: 8. The CDR3: CASSIGRGTGYSNQPQHF. DNA for the CDR3: TGTGCCAGTAGTATAGGTCGGGGGACAGGTTATAGCAATCAGCCCCAGCATTTT.